The subject of this entry is one T cell receptor beta chain. Its antigen is unidentified. The CDR3 consists of 17 residues. Per the germline V gene, CDR1 is LGHDT and CDR2 is YNNKEL (reference sequence). V lost 6 bases, J lost 3 bases, and 16 bases stayed unmatched. Produced via immunoSEQ multiplex PCR; TCRdb's table is partial and in-frame only. The table lists about 54,000 clones, roughly 90% of them singletons. These data belong to a study of T cell responses to AZD1222 COVID-19 vaccine. Regarding the study as a whole: The donors showed a predominance of white British ancestry and of females, with possible underestimation of clonal diversity.

This TCR derives from an adult in good health. The V call is TRBV3-1 (or the pseudogene TRBV3-2), the J call TRBJ2-7; 8 bases agree with TRBD2. This specimen consisted of peripheral blood, obtained on day 0 of AZD1222 vaccination. CDR3: CASSSHVRPSGYYEQYF. The CDR3 region has the DNA TGTGCCAGCAGTAGTCACGTTAGGCCTAGCGGGTACTACGAGCAGTACTTC.